This T cell receptor (beta chain) was documented in a study of OX40 agonist ivuxolimab in advanced cancers. Using immunoSEQ multiplex PCR, the repertoire was profiled, and TCRdb retains in-frame clones only, with some absent. The sample has tens of thousands of clones; around nine tenths are singletons. The CDR3 has 14 residues. Germline CDR1 MDHEN, CDR2 SYDVKM. V was trimmed by 7 bases and J by 0 bases, leaving 9 bases between them. The source is an adult with an advanced solid tumor such as melanoma, head and neck, liver or kidney cancer. The sample here was CD4+ or CD8+ T cells sorted from blood, taken in a trial of the OX40 agonist ivuxolimab. The gene calls are TRBV28 and TRBJ2-2; D gene unclear. The CDR3 DNA is TGTGCCAGCAAAGCCGGAACGAACACCGGGGAGCTGTTTTTT. Its translation: CASKAGTNTGELFF.